This T cell receptor (beta chain) was found in a study of chemoradiotherapy in HPV16-positive cancers. Study outcomes and limitations: Candidate HPV-specific clones and E7-related TCR motifs grew in tumor during treatment. Functional assays defining HPV-specific T cells used only a couple of HPV16-positive patients.

A note on this clone: Its target is not known.

The CDR3 is 15 amino acids. Per germline, CDR1 LNHDA and CDR2 SQIVND (reference sequence). The V end was cut by 0 bases, the J end by 4 bases, with 12 bases between. Clones were read by immunoSEQ multiplex PCR, and TCRdb kept only the in-frame ones, dropping some. Here the sample spans about 67,000 clones, about nine tenths being singletons. The sequence derives from a human donor with HPV-associated anogenital cancer. The chain combines TRBV19 with TRBJ2-5; D not certain. Sequencing used blood, obtained from a patient who underwent chemoradiotherapy. This chain's CDR3 is CASSIDVGPRETQYF. The CDR3 DNA is TGTGCCAGTAGTATAGATGTAGGCCCGCGAGAGACCCAGTACTTC.